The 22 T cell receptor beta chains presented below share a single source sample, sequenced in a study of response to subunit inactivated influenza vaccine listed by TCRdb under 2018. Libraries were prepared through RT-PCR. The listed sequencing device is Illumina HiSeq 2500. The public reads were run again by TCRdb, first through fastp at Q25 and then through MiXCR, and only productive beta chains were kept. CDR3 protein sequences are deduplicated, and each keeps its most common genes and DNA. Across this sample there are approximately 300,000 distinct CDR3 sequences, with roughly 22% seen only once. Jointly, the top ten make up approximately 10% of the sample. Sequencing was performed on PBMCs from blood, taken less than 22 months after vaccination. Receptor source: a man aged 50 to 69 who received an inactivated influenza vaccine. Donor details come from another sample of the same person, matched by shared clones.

CDR3 DNA sequence: TGTGCCAGCAGCTCAAAGTACGAGCAGTACTTC. This gives the protein CASSSKYEQYF. The genes are TRBV11-2 and TRBJ2-7; D gene ambiguous. V lost 4 bases and J 4 bases, leaving 5 bases between the germline ends. In germline, CDR1 is SGHAT, CDR2 FQNNGV. The CDR3 length is 11 residues. Supplemented by reference TRBV11-2 and TRBJ2-7, the full variable domain reads EAGVAQSPRYKIIEKRQSVAFWCNPISGHATLYWYQQILGQGPKLLIQFQNNGVVDDSQLPKDRFSAERLKGVDSTLKIQPAKLEDSAVYLCASSSKYEQYFGPGTRLTVT.

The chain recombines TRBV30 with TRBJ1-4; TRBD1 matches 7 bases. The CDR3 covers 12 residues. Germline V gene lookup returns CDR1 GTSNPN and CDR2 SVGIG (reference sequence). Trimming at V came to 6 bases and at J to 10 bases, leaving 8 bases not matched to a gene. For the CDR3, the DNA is TGTGCCTGTGCACAGGGGTATGGAAAACTGTTTTTT. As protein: CACAQGYGKLFF. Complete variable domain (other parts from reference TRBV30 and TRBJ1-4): SQTIHQWPATLVQPVGSPLSLECTVEGTSNPNLYWYRQAAGRGLQLLFYSVGIGQISSEVPQNLSASRPQDRQFILSSKKLLLSDSGFYLCACAQGYGKLFFGSGTQLSVL.

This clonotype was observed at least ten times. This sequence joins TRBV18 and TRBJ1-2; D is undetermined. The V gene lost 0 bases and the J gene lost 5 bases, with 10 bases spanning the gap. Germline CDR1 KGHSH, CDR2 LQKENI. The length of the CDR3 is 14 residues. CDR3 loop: CASSPPSGHYGYTF. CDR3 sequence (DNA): TGTGCCAGCTCACCACCGTCCGGGCATTATGGCTACACCTTC.

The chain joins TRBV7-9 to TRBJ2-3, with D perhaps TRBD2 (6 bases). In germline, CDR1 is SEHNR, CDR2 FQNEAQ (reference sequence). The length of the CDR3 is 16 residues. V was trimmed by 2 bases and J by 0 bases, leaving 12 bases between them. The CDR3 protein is CASSLMGGASTDTQYF. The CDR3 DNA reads TGTGCCAGCAGCTTAATGGGGGGTGCTAGCACAGATACGCAGTATTTT.

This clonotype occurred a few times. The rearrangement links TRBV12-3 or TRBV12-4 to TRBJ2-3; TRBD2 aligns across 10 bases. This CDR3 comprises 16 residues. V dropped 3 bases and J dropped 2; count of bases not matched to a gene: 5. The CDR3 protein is CASSFERGGPTDTQYF. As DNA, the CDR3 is TGTGCCAGCAGTTTCGAGCGGGGGGGCCCCACAGATACGCAGTATTTT.

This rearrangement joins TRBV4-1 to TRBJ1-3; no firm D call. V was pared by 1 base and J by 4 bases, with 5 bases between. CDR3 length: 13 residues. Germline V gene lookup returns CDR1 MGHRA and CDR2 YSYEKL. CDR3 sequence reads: CASSQVVGNTIYF. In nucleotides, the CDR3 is TGCGCCAGCAGCCAAGTGGTAGGAAACACCATATATTTT.

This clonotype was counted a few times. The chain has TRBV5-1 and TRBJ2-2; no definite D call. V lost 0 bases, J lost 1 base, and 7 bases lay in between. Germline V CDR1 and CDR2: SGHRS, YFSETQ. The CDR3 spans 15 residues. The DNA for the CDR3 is TGCGCCAGCAGCTTGGAGCGCCAGAACACCGGGGAGCTGTTTTTT. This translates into CASSLERQNTGELFF.

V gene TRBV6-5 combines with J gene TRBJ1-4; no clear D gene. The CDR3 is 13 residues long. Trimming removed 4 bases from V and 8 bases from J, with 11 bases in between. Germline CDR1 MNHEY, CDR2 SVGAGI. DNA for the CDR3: TGTGCCAGCAGTTGGTCCGGCATGGAAAAACTGTTTTTT. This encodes CASSWSGMEKLFF.

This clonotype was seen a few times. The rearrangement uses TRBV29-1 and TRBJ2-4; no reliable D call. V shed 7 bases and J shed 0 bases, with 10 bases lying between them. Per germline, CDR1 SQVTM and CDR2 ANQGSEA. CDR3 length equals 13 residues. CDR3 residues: CSASPLAKNIQYF. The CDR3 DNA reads TGCAGCGCATCCCCCTTAGCCAAAAACATTCAGTACTTC.

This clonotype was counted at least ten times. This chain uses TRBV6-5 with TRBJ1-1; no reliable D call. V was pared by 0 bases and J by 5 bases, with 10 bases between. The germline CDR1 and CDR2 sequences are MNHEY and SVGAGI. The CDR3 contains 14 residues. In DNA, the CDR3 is TGTGCCAGCAGTTACTCCCCGCTTGGGACTGAAGCTTTCTTT. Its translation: CASSYSPLGTEAFF.

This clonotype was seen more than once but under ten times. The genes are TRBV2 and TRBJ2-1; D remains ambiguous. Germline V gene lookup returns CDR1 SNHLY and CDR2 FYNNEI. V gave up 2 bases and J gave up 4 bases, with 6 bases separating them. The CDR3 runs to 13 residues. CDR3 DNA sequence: TGTGCCAGCAGTGAACTTCCTTACAATGAGCAGTTCTTC. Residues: CASSELPYNEQFF.

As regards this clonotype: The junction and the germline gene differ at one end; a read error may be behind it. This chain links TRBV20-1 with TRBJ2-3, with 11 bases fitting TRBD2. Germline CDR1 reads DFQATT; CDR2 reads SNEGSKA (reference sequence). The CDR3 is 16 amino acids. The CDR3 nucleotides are TGCAGTGCTAGACCCACTAGCGGGAGAAGAGGAGATACGGAGTATTTT. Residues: CSARPTSGRRGDTEYF.

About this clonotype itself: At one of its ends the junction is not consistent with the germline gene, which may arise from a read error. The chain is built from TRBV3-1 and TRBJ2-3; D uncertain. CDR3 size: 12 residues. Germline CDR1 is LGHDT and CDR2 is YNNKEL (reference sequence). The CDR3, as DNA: TGTGCCAGCAGCCAAGTATCAGATATGCAGTATTTT. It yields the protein CASSQVSDMQYF.

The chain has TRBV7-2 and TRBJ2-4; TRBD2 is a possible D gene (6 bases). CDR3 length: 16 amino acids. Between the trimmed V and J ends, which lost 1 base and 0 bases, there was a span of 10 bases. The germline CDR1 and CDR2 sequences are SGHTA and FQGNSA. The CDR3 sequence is CASSLVSGLAKNIQYF. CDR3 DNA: TGTGCCAGCAGCTTAGTTAGCGGCTTAGCCAAAAACATTCAGTACTTC.

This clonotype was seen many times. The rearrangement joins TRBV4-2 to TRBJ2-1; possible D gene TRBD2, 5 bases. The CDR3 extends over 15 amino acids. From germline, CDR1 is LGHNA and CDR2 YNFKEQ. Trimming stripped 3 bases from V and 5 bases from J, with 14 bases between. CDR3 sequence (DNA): TGTGCCAGCAGCCACCCCGGGGAAATGAACAATGAGCAGTTCTTC. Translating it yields CASSHPGEMNNEQFF.

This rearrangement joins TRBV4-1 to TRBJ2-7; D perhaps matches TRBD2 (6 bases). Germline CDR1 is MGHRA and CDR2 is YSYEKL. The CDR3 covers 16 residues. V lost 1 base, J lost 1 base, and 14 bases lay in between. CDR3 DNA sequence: TGCGCCAGCAGCCAAGTCTCGGCAGGGACTTCCTACGAGCAGTACTTC. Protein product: CASSQVSAGTSYEQYF.

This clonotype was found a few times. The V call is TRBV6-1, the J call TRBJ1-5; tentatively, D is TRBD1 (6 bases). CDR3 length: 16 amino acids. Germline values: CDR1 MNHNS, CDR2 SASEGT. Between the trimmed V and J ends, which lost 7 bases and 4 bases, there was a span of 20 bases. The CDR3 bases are TGTGCCAGCAAGGCCCGCCCTGTAGGGGGTAATCAGCCCCAGCATTTT. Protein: CASKARPVGGNQPQHF.

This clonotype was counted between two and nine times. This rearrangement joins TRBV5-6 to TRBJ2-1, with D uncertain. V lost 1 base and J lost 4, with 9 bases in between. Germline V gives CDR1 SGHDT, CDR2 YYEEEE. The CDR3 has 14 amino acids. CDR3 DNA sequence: TGTGCCAGCAGCTTGCTCAGAGGATACAATGAGCAGTTCTTC. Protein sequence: CASSLLRGYNEQFF.

As DNA, the CDR3 is TGTGCCAGTAGTCCGGCGGACCTCAATGCGGCTTTCTTT. Translated: CASSPADLNAAFF. The genes are TRBV19 and TRBJ1-1; no reliable D call. Trimming cost V 5 bases and J 11 bases, with 18 bases left between them. The CDR3 has 13 amino acids. Germline V gene lookup returns CDR1 LNHDA and CDR2 SQIVND (reference sequence).

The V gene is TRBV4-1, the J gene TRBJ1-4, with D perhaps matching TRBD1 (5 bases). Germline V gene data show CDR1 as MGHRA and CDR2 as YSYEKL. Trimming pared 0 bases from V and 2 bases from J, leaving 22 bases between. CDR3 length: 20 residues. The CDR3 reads CASSQESGTNLQLTNEKLFF. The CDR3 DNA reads TGCGCCAGCAGCCAAGAATCCGGGACCAACTTGCAGTTGACTAATGAAAAACTGTTTTTT.

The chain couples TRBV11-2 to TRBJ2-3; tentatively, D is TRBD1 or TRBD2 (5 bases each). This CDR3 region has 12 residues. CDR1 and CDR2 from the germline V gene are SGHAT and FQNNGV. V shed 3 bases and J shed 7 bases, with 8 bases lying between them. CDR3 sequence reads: CASSFEGYTQYF. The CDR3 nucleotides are TGTGCCAGCAGCTTTGAGGGGTATACGCAGTATTTT. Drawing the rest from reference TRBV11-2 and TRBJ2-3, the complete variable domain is EAGVAQSPRYKIIEKRQSVAFWCNPISGHATLYWYQQILGQGPKLLIQFQNNGVVDDSQLPKDRFSAERLKGVDSTLKIQPAKLEDSAVYLCASSFEGYTQYFGPGTRLTVL.

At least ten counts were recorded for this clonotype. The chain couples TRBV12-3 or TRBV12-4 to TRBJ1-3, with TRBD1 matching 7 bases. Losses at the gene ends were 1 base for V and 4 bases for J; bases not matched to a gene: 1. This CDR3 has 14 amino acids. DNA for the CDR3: TGTGCCAGCAGTTTAGGGACAGGCGGAAACACCATATATTTT. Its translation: CASSLGTGGNTIYF.